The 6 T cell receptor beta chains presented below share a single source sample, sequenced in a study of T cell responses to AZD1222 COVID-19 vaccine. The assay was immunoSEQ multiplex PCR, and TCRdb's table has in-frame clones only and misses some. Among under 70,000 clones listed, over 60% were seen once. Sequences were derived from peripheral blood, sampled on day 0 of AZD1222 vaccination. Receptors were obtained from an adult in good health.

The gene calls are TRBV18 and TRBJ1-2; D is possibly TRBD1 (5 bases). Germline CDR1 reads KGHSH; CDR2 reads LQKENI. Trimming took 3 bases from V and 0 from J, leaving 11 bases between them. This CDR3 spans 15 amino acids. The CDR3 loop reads CASSPPAGSNYGYTF. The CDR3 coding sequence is TGTGCCAGCTCACCCCCTGCAGGGTCTAACTATGGCTACACCTTC.

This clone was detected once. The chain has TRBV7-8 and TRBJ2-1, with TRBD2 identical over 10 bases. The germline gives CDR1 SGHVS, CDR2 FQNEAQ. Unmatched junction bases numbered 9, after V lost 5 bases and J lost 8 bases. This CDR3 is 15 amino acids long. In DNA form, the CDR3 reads TGTGCCAGCAGCCTCCAGCGGGGGGGCATTTATGAGCAGTTCTTC. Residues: CASSLQRGGIYEQFF.

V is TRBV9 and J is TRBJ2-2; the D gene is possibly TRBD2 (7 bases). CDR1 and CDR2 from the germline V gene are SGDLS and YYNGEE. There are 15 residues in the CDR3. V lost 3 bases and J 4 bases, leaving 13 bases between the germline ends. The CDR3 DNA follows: TGTGCCAGCAGCGAGGGCGGGGGCGCCACCGGGGAGCTGTTTTTT. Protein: CASSEGGGATGELFF.

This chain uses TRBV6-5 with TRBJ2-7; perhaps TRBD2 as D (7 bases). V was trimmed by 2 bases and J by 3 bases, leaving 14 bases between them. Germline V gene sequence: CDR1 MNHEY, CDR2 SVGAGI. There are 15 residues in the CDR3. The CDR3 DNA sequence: TGTGCCAGCAGTTACGGGGGAGGGGGAATCTACGAGCAGTACTTC. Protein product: CASSYGGGGIYEQYF.

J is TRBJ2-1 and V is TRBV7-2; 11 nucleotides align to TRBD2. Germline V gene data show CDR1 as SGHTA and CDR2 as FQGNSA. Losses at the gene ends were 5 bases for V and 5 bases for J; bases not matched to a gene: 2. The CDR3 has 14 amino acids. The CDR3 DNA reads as TGTGCCAGCAGCCAGGGACTAGCGGACAATGAGCAGTTCTTC. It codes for CASSQGLADNEQFF. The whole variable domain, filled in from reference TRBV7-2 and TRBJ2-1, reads GAGVSQSPSNKVTEKGKDVELRCDPISGHTALYWYRQSLGQGLEFLIYFQGNSAPDKSGLPSDRFSAERTGGSVSTLTIQRTQQEDSAVYLCASSQGLADNEQFFGPGTRLTVL.

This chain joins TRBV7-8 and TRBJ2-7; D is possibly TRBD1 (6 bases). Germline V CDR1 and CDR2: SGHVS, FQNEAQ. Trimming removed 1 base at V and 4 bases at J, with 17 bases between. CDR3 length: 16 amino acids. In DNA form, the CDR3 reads TGTGCCAGCAGCTTAGTTAGAGTGGCAGGGGTTTACGAGCAGTACTTC. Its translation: CASSLVRVAGVYEQYF.